This TCR beta chain comes out of a study of T-cell reconstitution after alpha-beta-depleted transplantation in children. Findings and limits, study-wide: Several hundred expanded graft clones reportedly gave rise to the alpha-beta T cells present about two months after transplant.

Germline V lookup: CDR1 SGHRS, CDR2 YFSETQ. The CDR3 totals 15 residues. The V and J ends lost 4 bases and 7 bases, in that order; junction bases with no gene match: 7. The TCRbeta library was prepared with unique molecular identifiers. TCRdb called the PCR reads again in MiXCR, with one record for every CDR3 protein. The sample gives about 870,000 distinct CDR3 sequences, less than 20% of which show up once; roughly 5% is in the top ten. A note on this clonotype: What it binds is unknown.

The TCR sequence derives from a male patient younger than 18 who had a stem cell transplant for acute lymphoblastic leukemia, so the T cells may come from the graft donor. This chain connects TRBV5-1 to TRBJ1-4; 10 bases fit TRBD1. Sequenced here: PBMCs, mostly from graft donor cells, sampled 360 days after TCRalphabeta/CD19-depleted stem cell transplant. CDR3 sequence: CASSPTGGDGEKLFF. The CDR3 DNA sequence: TGCGCCAGCAGCCCGACAGGGGGCGATGGTGAAAAACTGTTTTTT.